This TCR beta chain came from a study of cytotoxic CD8 clonotypes in ibrutinib-treated CLL. Study information: Patients attained around 25 partial and 2 complete responses; at median approximately 64 months, about 14 remained remitted while around twelve progressed.

The method was immunoSEQ multiplex PCR; TCRdb's version includes in-frame clones alone and lacks a portion of them. Of 9,000 to 13,000 clones listed, around three quarters are singletons. The CDR3 has 13 amino acids. Germline-derived CDR1 and CDR2 are SNHLY and FYNNEI. Trimming shortened V by 7 bases and J by 2 bases, and 9 bases separated the two germline ends. This chain links TRBV2 with TRBJ2-1; no firm D call. The receptor comes from a human donor with chronic lymphocytic leukemia. The source material was PBMCs, sampled at disease progression, from a patient treated with ibrutinib. CDR3 nucleotides: TGTGCCAGCAAAACCCCCGCCTACAATGAGCAGTTCTTC. Amino acids: CASKTPAYNEQFF.